This is a list of T cell receptor beta chains from one sample in a study of CD8+CD57+ T cells in acquired aplastic anemia. TCRdb re-analysed the reads in MiXCR, keeping a single row per CDR3 protein. This table has 95,000 to 150,000 distinct CDR3 sequences, 30% to 45% appearing once. Input material: sorted CD4+, CD8+, or CD8+CD57+ T cells (not recorded which) from PBMCs. These receptors originate from a human donor with aplastic anemia. CDR3s include the opening cysteine and the closing phenylalanine or tryptophan. The D gene is left open where the match is weak. Clone size is given for some rows only: seen once, a few or many times, or a class if the clone is expanded.

size,D,J,V,CDR3,DNA
many,.,TRBJ1-6,TRBV5-1,CASRALVGHSPLHF,TGCGCCAGCAGGGCCCTAGTGGGGCATTCACCCCTCCACTTT
many,.,TRBJ1-6,TRBV4-2,CASSPGTENSPLHF,TGTGCCAGCAGCCCGGGGACGGAAAATTCACCCCTCCACTTT
once,TRBD1,TRBJ2-3,TRBV24-1,CATSEPGQGTDTQYF,TGTGCCACCAGTGAACCGGGACAGGGTACAGATACGCAGTATTTT
once,.,TRBJ1-1,TRBV2,CANLMGGPGEAFF,TGTGCCAACCTAATGGGGGGGCCTGGTGAAGCTTTCTTT
many,.,TRBJ1-4,TRBV5-5,CASSLGQPEEKLFF,TGTGCCAGCAGCTTGGGGCAGCCTGAGGAAAAACTGTTTTTT
.,.,TRBJ2-5,TRBV29-1,CSVEPPMYQETQYF,TGCAGCGTTGAGCCCCCAATGTACCAAGAGACCCAGTACTTC
.,TRBD2,TRBJ2-4,TRBV27,CASSIERGGNIQYF,TGTGCCAGCAGTATAGAGCGGGGGGGAAACATTCAGTACTTC
many,TRBD1,TRBJ1-2,TRBV2,CASDRGRDGYTF,TGTGCCAGCGACAGGGGGCGGGATGGCTACACCTTC
.,.,TRBJ1-5,TRBV19,CASSIDHYGTFSNQPQHF,TGTGCCAGTAGTATAGATCACTACGGGACCTTTAGCAATCAGCCCCAGCATTTT
.,.,TRBJ1-1,TRBV15,CATSRPLGSLNTEAFF,TGTGCCACCAGCAGGCCATTAGGGAGTTTGAACACTGAAGCTTTCTTT
.,TRBD1,TRBJ2-3,TRBV10-3,CAISPGQGRFTDTQYF,TGTGCCATCAGTCCTGGACAGGGGAGGTTCACAGATACGCAGTATTTT
many,.,TRBJ1-1,TRBV5-6,CASTPRRVRSTEAFF,TGTGCCAGCACCCCCCGGAGGGTTAGGAGCACTGAAGCTTTCTTT
many,.,TRBJ2-7,TRBV28,CASSSPGTYEQYF,TGTGCCAGCAGTTCCCCGGGGACCTACGAGCAGTACTTC
few,TRBD2,TRBJ2-5,TRBV10-3,CAISGGFPETQYF,TGTGCCATCAGCGGGGGGTTCCCAGAGACCCAGTACTTC
.,.,TRBJ1-4,TRBV15,CATSGGRDIATNEKLFF,TGTGCCACCAGCGGGGGACGGGACATTGCAACTAATGAAAAACTGTTTTTT
many,.,TRBJ1-2,TRBV7-6,CASSLGREGGYTF,TGTGCCAGCAGCTTAGGCAGGGAGGGCGGCTACACCTTC
.,TRBD2,TRBJ2-5,TRBV11-2,CASSLEKGLAGDQETQYF,TGTGCCAGCAGCTTAGAGAAGGGGCTAGCGGGGGACCAAGAGACCCAGTACTTC